These T cell receptor beta chains were read from a single sample in a study of shared clonotypes between healthy human individuals. This table comes from immunoSEQ multiplex PCR, and its TCRdb copy is limited to in-frame clones, with some not included. The repertoire holds more than 2 million clones, with approximately 94% as singletons. The sample comprised naive CD8+ T cells sorted from blood. These receptors all stem from a man in his late teens or twenties in good health. Both conserved end residues are part of each CDR3. A D gene is named only where the DNA matches it firmly. Rows may omit the clone size; those that give it use once, few, many or a size class.

size: -
D: TRBD1
J: TRBJ2-3
V: TRBV4-3
CDR3: CASSQGPGTGVSDTQYF
DNA: TGCGCCAGCAGCCAGGGTCCCGGGACAGGGGTGTCAGATACGCAGTATTTT

size: -
D: -
J: TRBJ1-5
V: TRBV7-8
CDR3: CASSPPGEVWSNQPQHF
DNA: TGTGCCAGCAGCCCCCCGGGGGAGGTGTGGAGCAATCAGCCCCAGCATTTT

size: once
D: -
J: TRBJ2-7
V: TRBV11-1
CDR3: CASSLTPRGSYEQYF
DNA: TGTGCCAGCAGCCTGACCCCCCGGGGTTCCTACGAGCAGTACTTC

size: few
D: -
J: TRBJ2-7
V: TRBV5-4
CDR3: CASSSLPVDEQYF
DNA: TGTGCCAGCAGCTCGCTGCCCGTGGACGAGCAGTACTTC

size: few
D: -
J: TRBJ1-6
V: TRBV7-9
CDR3: CASSPNPFNSPLHF
DNA: TGTGCCAGCAGTCCAAACCCGTTTAATTCACCCCTCCACTTT

size: -
D: TRBD1
J: TRBJ2-7
V: TRBV2
CDR3: CASSEGQGASYEQYF
DNA: TGTGCCAGCAGTGAGGGACAGGGGGCTTCCTACGAGCAGTACTTC

size: -
D: -
J: TRBJ1-1
V: TRBV10-3
CDR3: CAISEGQPEAFF
DNA: TGTGCCATCAGTGAGGGGCAGCCTGAAGCTTTCTTT

size: -
D: TRBD1
J: TRBJ1-5
V: TRBV27
CDR3: CASSLSGGALQPQHF
DNA: TGTGCCAGCAGTTTATCAGGGGGCGCCTTACAGCCCCAGCATTTT

size: -
D: -
J: TRBJ2-7
V: TRBV28
CDR3: CASSEAGPSYEQYF
DNA: TGTGCCAGCAGTGAAGCCGGGCCGTCCTACGAGCAGTACTTC

size: -
D: -
J: TRBJ1-1
V: TRBV15
CDR3: CATSEASGNTEAFF
DNA: TGTGCCACCAGCGAAGCTTCAGGGAACACTGAAGCTTTCTTT

size: -
D: -
J: TRBJ2-7
V: TRBV27
CDR3: CASSFRTPYEQYF
DNA: TGTGCCAGCAGTTTCAGGACCCCTTACGAGCAGTACTTC